This T cell receptor (beta chain) originates from a study of metastatic and nonmetastatic thyroid tumors. On the study more broadly: Samples came from malignant and benign thyroid patients, and repertoires were compared across blood and tumor or nodule tissue. Points from the study as a whole: It was reportedly found that TCR beta diversity was significantly higher in malignant thyroid tumors than in benign nodules, a difference seen in both blood and tumor samples.

Via MiXCR, TCRdb re-called the PCR reads. The sample has 20,000 or so clones, under 45% seen once. Patients had received no treatment of any kind before thyroid surgery. Germline V gene sequence: CDR1 SGHDT, CDR2 YYEEEE. The CDR3 is 15 amino acids. Losses at the gene ends were 4 bases for V and 4 bases for J; bases not matched to a gene: 6. Concerning this clone: Its antigen is as yet unknown.

Material for sequencing was tumor tissue. The TCR was taken from a female donor with papillary thyroid cancer or a benign thyroid nodule (not recorded which). Some clones in this sample may be carry-over from other donors' samples. The chain couples TRBV5-6 to TRBJ2-7; 12 bases map to TRBD1. CDR3 protein: CASSPGTGGGYEQYF. The DNA of the CDR3 is TGTGCCAGCAGCCCAGGGACAGGGGGCGGGTACGAGCAGTACTTC.